The T cell receptor beta chain under discussion was sequenced for a study of response to subunit inactivated influenza vaccine. Germline loops: CDR1 SEHNR, CDR2 FQNEAQ (reference sequence). The CDR3 loop spans 16 amino acids. V lost 0 bases and J 3 bases, leaving 14 bases between the germline ends. TCRdb ran MiXCR on the RT-PCR reads and lists one entry per CDR3 protein. The profile shows roughly 700,000 distinct CDR3 sequences, more than 11% of them singletons. This clonotype was sampled from a man aged 45-65 years who received an inactivated influenza vaccine. This rearrangement joins TRBV7-9 to TRBJ1-2; D gene unclear. The input for sequencing was PBMCs from blood, taken roughly 2 weeks before vaccination. CDR3: CASSLATAASHYGYTF. The CDR3 bases are TGTGCCAGCAGCTTAGCGACCGCGGCTTCGCACTATGGCTACACCTTC.